Each of the 30 T cell receptor beta chains below was sequenced from the same sample in a study of T cell responses to AZD1222 COVID-19 vaccine. Produced via immunoSEQ multiplex PCR; TCRdb's table is partial and in-frame only. The top ten hold less than 8.5% of the sample, which has more than 95,000 clones, around 89% seen once. The material sequenced was peripheral blood, taken 28 days after the second AZD1222 dose. The receptors derive from an adult who received the AZD1222 COVID-19 vaccine.

The chain uses TRBV9 and TRBJ2-1; D may be TRBD1 (5 bases). CDR3 length: 15 residues. The germline V gene has CDR1 SGDLS and CDR2 YYNGEE. V was pared by 3 bases and J by 9 bases, with 19 bases between. The CDR3 nucleotides are TGTGCCAGCAGCGGAATCGGGCTAGAAAGGGGTGAGCAGTTCTTC. It is translated as CASSGIGLERGEQFF. The whole variable domain, filled in from reference TRBV9 and TRBJ2-1, reads DSGVTQTPKHLITATGQRVTLRCSPRSGDLSVYWYQQSLDQGLQFLIQYYNGEERAKGNILERFSAQQFPDLHSELNLSSLELGDSALYFCASSGIGLERGEQFFGPGTRLTVL.

V is TRBV6-6 and J is TRBJ2-1; D gene uncertain. The V end was cut by 7 bases, the J end by 2 bases, with 18 bases between. This CDR3 is built from 16 residues. The germline CDR1 and CDR2 sequences are MNHNY and SVGAGI (reference sequence). The CDR3 sequence: CASTAPLGFTYNEQFF. CDR3 in DNA: TGTGCCAGCACGGCCCCCCTGGGGTTTACCTACAATGAGCAGTTCTTC.

This clone came up many times. The CDR3 sequence: CASSYMGGTNQPQHF. CDR3 coding DNA: TGTGCCAGCAGCTACATGGGGGGGACGAATCAGCCCCAGCATTTT. The V and J genes are TRBV7-9 and TRBJ1-5, with D perhaps TRBD1 (5 bases). CDR1 is SEHNR, CDR2 FQNEAQ, per germline (reference sequence). Trimming cost V 4 bases and J 4 bases, with 14 bases left between them. The CDR3 is 15 residues long.

This chain joins TRBV5-8 and TRBJ1-5; TRBD1 is a possible D gene (6 bases). The CDR3 consists of 14 residues. V dropped 4 bases and J dropped 4 bases, with 12 bases sitting between them. Germline assignment: CDR1 SGHTS and CDR2 YDEGEE. CDR3 nucleotide sequence: TGTGCCAGCAGCGGGGGCTTAGCGAATCAGCCCCAGCATTTT. As protein: CASSGGLANQPQHF.

V is TRBV23-1 and J is TRBJ2-7; either TRBD1 or TRBD2 may fit D (5 bases each). TRBV23-1 is labeled an ORF, and its function is uncertain. CDR3 length equals 14 residues. The V gene lost 3 bases and the J gene lost 3 bases, with 12 bases spanning the gap. CDR3 region: CASSHTGTDYEQYF. The CDR3 bases are TGCGCCAGCAGTCACACCGGGACGGACTACGAGCAGTACTTC.

The chain couples TRBV24-1 to TRBJ2-2, with D possibly matching TRBD1 (6 bases). This CDR3 contains 17 residues. Germline-derived CDR1 and CDR2 are KGHDR and SFDVKD. V lost 4 bases, J lost 1 base, and 15 bases lay in between. This CDR3 is CATSDETGTLNTGELFF. The CDR3, as DNA: TGTGCCACCAGTGACGAGACCGGGACACTGAACACCGGGGAGCTGTTTTTT.

The chain combines TRBV20-1 with TRBJ1-2; 8 nucleotides line up with TRBD1. J was trimmed by 4 bases and V by 3 bases; bases with no gene match: 7. This CDR3 contains 14 residues. Germline V CDR1 and CDR2: DFQATT, SNEGSKA (reference sequence). The CDR3 bases are TGCAGTGCTAGTAGACAGGGGATGGGCTATGGCTACACCTTC. Its protein is CSASRQGMGYGYTF.

The chain has TRBV9 and TRBJ2-3; D not certain. Germline CDR1 reads SGDLS; CDR2 reads YYNGEE. The germline V and J ends were trimmed by 0 bases and 0 bases, with 14 bases remaining between them. CDR3 size: 17 residues. CDR3 region: CASSVVMGGSSTDTQYF. In nucleotides, the CDR3 is TGTGCCAGCAGCGTAGTTATGGGCGGCTCTAGCACAGATACGCAGTATTTT.

The genes are TRBV11-3 and TRBJ2-1; 7 positions agree with TRBD2. CDR3 length: 14 residues. Germline CDR1 SGHNT, CDR2 YENEEA. Trimming removed 5 bases from V and 5 bases from J; junction bases left unmatched: 6. The CDR3 nucleotides are TGTGCCAGCAGCCTTAGCGGGTTTAACAATGAGCAGTTCTTC. This codes for CASSLSGFNNEQFF.

V and J are TRBV7-2 and TRBJ2-7, with 9 bases aligning to TRBD2. The J segment lost 2 bases and the V segment lost 5 bases, leaving 7 bases of the junction unmatched. The CDR3 length is 15 residues. The germline CDR1 and CDR2 sequences are SGHTA and FQGNSA. The CDR3 is CASSRSAGGTYEQYF. The CDR3 bases are TGTGCCAGCAGCCGCTCCGCGGGGGGGACCTACGAGCAGTACTTC.

This chain connects TRBV15 to TRBJ1-4; TRBD1 aligns across 8 bases. Trimming cost V 7 bases and J 3 bases; bases outside gene matches: 4. The CDR3 extends over 14 amino acids. Germline values: CDR1 LNHNV, CDR2 YYDKDF (reference sequence). In DNA form, the CDR3 reads TGTGCCACCACCCCGACAGGGGCTAATGAAAAACTGTTTTTT. It specifies CATTPTGANEKLFF.

V gene TRBV10-3 combines with J gene TRBJ2-7, with 8 bases identical to TRBD1. In germline, CDR1 is ENHRY, CDR2 SYGVKD. This CDR3 is 13 amino acids long. With V trimmed by 9 bases and J by 4 bases, 8 bases remained unmatched. CDR3 in DNA: TGTGCCATTTCCGGGACAGGCCCATACGAGCAGTACTTC. Residues: CAISGTGPYEQYF.

This chain connects TRBV28 to TRBJ2-7; 9 positions match TRBD1. The CDR3 has 15 amino acids. With V trimmed by 7 bases and J by 5 bases, 12 bases remained unmatched. Germline lookup yields CDR1 MDHEN and CDR2 SYDVKM. CDR3 in amino acids: CASTGQGFVGDEQYF. For the CDR3, the DNA is TGTGCCAGCACGGGACAGGGCTTCGTTGGGGACGAGCAGTACTTC.

The chain has TRBV6-5 and TRBJ2-3, with D uncertain. In germline, CDR1 is MNHEY, CDR2 SVGAGI. There are 14 residues in the CDR3. V lost 6 bases and J lost 3, with 13 bases in between. The CDR3 region has the DNA TGTGCCAGCAGCAAGAGAGGATATACAGATACGCAGTATTTT. It encodes CASSKRGYTDTQYF.

The chain recombines TRBV11-3 with TRBJ2-7; 7 bases are a match to TRBD2. This CDR3 has 13 amino acids. The germline gives CDR1 SGHNT, CDR2 YENEEA. Losses at the gene ends were 4 bases for V and 7 bases for J; bases not matched to a gene: 7. The CDR3 is CASSSPGGWEQYF. The CDR3 DNA sequence: TGTGCCAGCAGCTCCCCCGGGGGGTGGGAGCAGTACTTC. Complete variable domain (other parts from reference TRBV11-3 and TRBJ2-7): EAGVVQSPRYKIIEKKQPVAFWCNPISGHNTLYWYLQNLGQGPELLIRYENEEAVDDSQLPKDRFSAERLKGVDSTLKIQPAELGDSAVYLCASSSPGGWEQYFGPGTRLTVT.

The gene calls are TRBV4-1 and TRBJ1-5, with D maybe TRBD1 (5 bases). The V end lost 4 bases, the J end lost 5 bases, and 21 bases lay between the germline ends. This CDR3 region has 17 residues. Germline V gene lookup returns CDR1 MGHRA and CDR2 YSYEKL. The CDR3, as DNA: TGCGCCAGCAGCCTATACGAGGATCAGGGAGAGGATCAGCCCCAGCATTTT. Protein sequence: CASSLYEDQGEDQPQHF.

The rearrangement joins TRBV5-4 to TRBJ2-3; D not certain. CDR1 is SGHNT, CDR2 YYREEE, per germline (reference sequence). The CDR3 runs 16 residues. Trimming stripped 0 bases from V and 1 base from J, with 12 bases between. CDR3 DNA sequence: TGTGCCAGCAGCTTGGGCCTTAGTCGGGGCACAGATACGCAGTATTTT. Its protein is CASSLGLSRGTDTQYF.

This chain joins TRBV5-6 and TRBJ1-3; D possibly corresponds to TRBD1 (6 bases). The CDR3 is made up of 15 amino acids. V was cut by 3 bases and J by 0 bases, with 10 bases left in between. Germline V gives CDR1 SGHDT, CDR2 YYEEEE. In DNA form, the CDR3 reads TGTGCCAGCAGCTGGGGGACAACCTCTGGAAACACCATATATTTT. Translation: CASSWGTTSGNTIYF.

In this sample, this clone turned up once. This chain joins TRBV9 and TRBJ1-1; TRBD1 matches at 12 bases. V gave up 5 bases and J gave up 0 bases; unmatched junction bases: 5. This CDR3 contains 16 residues. The germline gives CDR1 SGDLS, CDR2 YYNGEE. The CDR3 DNA reads as TGTGCCAGCAGTTATGGGACAGGGGGCATGAACACTGAAGCTTTCTTT. Translated: CASSYGTGGMNTEAFF.

This chain uses TRBV2 with TRBJ2-1; D remains unclear. The CDR3 loop spans 13 amino acids. The germline V gene encodes CDR1 SNHLY and CDR2 FYNNEI. V lost 1 base and J lost 10, with 11 bases in between. The CDR3 sequence: CASSEDPLAEQFF. CDR3 nucleotides: TGTGCCAGCAGTGAAGACCCCCTGGCGGAGCAGTTCTTC.

The chain carries TRBV6-2 or TRBV6-3 and TRBJ1-5; maybe TRBD1 (6 bases). Germline lookup yields CDR1 MNHEY and CDR2 SVGEGT. The V end lost 4 bases, the J end lost 6 bases, and 13 bases lay between the germline ends. The CDR3 runs 14 residues. CDR3 bases: TGTGCCAGCAGTTTCAGGGGCGGGTCTCAGCCCCAGCATTTT. Residues: CASSFRGGSQPQHF.

This chain connects TRBV9 to TRBJ2-3; a weak D match, TRBD1 (5 bases). Trimming took off 4 bases at V and 0 bases at J, with 15 bases between the two ends. Looked up from germline, CDR1 is SGDLS and CDR2 is YYNGEE. The CDR3 has 16 amino acids. The CDR3 DNA reads as TGTGCCAGCAGCTTCAACAGGTTAGCTAGCACAGATACGCAGTATTTT. Translated, it gives CASSFNRLASTDTQYF.

The V call is TRBV2, the J call TRBJ1-1, with 7 bases lining up with TRBD1. With V trimmed by 9 bases and J by 5 bases, 12 bases remained unmatched. The CDR3 contains 14 residues. CDR1 SNHLY and CDR2 FYNNEI come from the germline V gene. CDR3 nucleotides: TGTGCCAGTTACAGGGGCCGTATACAGACTGAAGCTTTCTTT. Residues: CASYRGRIQTEAFF.

The chain couples TRBV4-2 to TRBJ2-7; D unresolved. The germline V gene encodes CDR1 LGHNA and CDR2 YNFKEQ. The V end lost 0 bases, the J end lost 1 base, and 4 bases lay between the germline ends. The CDR3 spans 13 residues. The CDR3 nucleotides read TGTGCCAGCAGCCAAGACAGATCCTACGAGCAGTACTTC. Encoded protein: CASSQDRSYEQYF.

The V gene is TRBV15, the J gene TRBJ1-6, with 8 bases lining up with TRBD1. The trim removed 2 bases at V and 10 bases at J, leaving 7 bases unmatched. This CDR3 contains 15 residues. In germline, CDR1 is LNHNV, CDR2 YYDKDF (reference sequence). The CDR3 reads CATSRISGGQSPLHF. DNA for the CDR3: TGTGCCACCAGCAGAATCTCAGGGGGCCAGTCACCCCTCCACTTT.

The rearrangement uses TRBV4-3 and TRBJ2-1, with D uncertain. CDR1 and CDR2 (germline): LGHNA, YSLEER. The CDR3 consists of 16 residues. The V and J ends lost 0 bases and 2 bases respectively, with 11 bases between them. This CDR3 reads CASSQDWYPPYNEQFF. Written as DNA, the CDR3 is TGCGCCAGCAGCCAAGATTGGTACCCACCCTACAATGAGCAGTTCTTC.

This chain links TRBV7-9 with TRBJ1-1, with TRBD1 matching 9 bases. CDR3 length equals 15 residues. Germline CDR1 and CDR2: SEHNR and FQNEAQ (reference sequence). Trimming cost V 4 bases and J 3 bases; bases outside gene matches: 6. As DNA, the CDR3 is TGTGCCAGCAGCTCCTCACAGGGGGCTGACACTGAAGCTTTCTTT. Protein product: CASSSSQGADTEAFF.

The rearrangement joins TRBV28 to TRBJ1-3; D perhaps matches TRBD1 (6 bases). The CDR3 consists of 18 residues. CDR1 is MDHEN, CDR2 SYDVKM, per germline. V lost 3 bases and J 1 base, leaving 19 bases between the germline ends. CDR3 region: CASSLRFRGARSGNTIYF. The CDR3 bases are TGTGCCAGCAGTTTGCGTTTTCGGGGGGCGAGATCTGGAAACACCATATATTTT.

This clone was seen once. This sequence joins TRBV5-1 and TRBJ2-7; 10 bases are a match to TRBD1. V trimming: 1 base; J trimming: 2 bases; junction bases outside the gene matches: 3. Germline values: CDR1 SGHRS, CDR2 YFSETQ. The CDR3 is 15 residues long. The CDR3 loop reads CASSLLGQGAYEQYF. The CDR3 DNA reads as TGCGCCAGCAGCTTGCTAGGACAGGGGGCCTACGAGCAGTACTTC.

The chain is built from TRBV9 and TRBJ2-1, with D tentatively TRBD1 (5 bases). The CDR3 totals 16 residues. CDR1 is SGDLS, CDR2 YYNGEE, per germline. V lost 2 bases and J lost 8, with 20 bases in between. CDR3 residues: CASSVSGRHTIDEQFF. CDR3 bases: TGTGCCAGCAGCGTTTCAGGGCGTCACACGATTGATGAGCAGTTCTTC. The variable domain in full, completed from reference TRBV9 and TRBJ2-1, reads DSGVTQTPKHLITATGQRVTLRCSPRSGDLSVYWYQQSLDQGLQFLIQYYNGEERAKGNILERFSAQQFPDLHSELNLSSLELGDSALYFCASSVSGRHTIDEQFFGPGTRLTVL.